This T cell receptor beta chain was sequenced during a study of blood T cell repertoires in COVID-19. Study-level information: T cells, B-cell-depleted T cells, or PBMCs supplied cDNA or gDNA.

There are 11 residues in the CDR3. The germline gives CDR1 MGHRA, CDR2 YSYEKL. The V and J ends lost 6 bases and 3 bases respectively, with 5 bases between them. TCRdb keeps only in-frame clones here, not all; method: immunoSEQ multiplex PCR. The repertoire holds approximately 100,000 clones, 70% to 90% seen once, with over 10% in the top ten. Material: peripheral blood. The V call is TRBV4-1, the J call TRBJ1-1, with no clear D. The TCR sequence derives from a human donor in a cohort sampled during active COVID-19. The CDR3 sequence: CASRRDTEAFF. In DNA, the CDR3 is TGCGCCAGCAGACGGGACACTGAAGCTTTCTTT.